The 29 T cell receptor beta chains below all came from one sample that was sequenced in a study of blood T cell repertoires in COVID-19. TCRdb's table, derived via immunoSEQ multiplex PCR, lists solely in-frame clones and lacks some. In the table there are 470,000 or so clones, 70% to 90% of which are singletons. Sample: peripheral blood. These receptors were collected from a human donor in a cohort sampled during active COVID-19.

The chain joins TRBV11-3 to TRBJ1-2; 7 bases match TRBD1. The ends lost 5 bases at V and 4 bases at J; junction bases unmatched: 4. In germline, CDR1 is SGHNT, CDR2 YENEEA. This CDR3 has 13 residues. CDR3 DNA sequence: TGTGCCAGCAGCCGATCAGGGGGCTATGGCTACACCTTC. Translated: CASSRSGGYGYTF. Filled out from reference TRBV11-3 and TRBJ1-2, the complete variable domain reads EAGVVQSPRYKIIEKKQPVAFWCNPISGHNTLYWYLQNLGQGPELLIRYENEEAVDDSQLPKDRFSAERLKGVDSTLKIQPAELGDSAVYLCASSRSGGYGYTFGSGTRLTVV.

This chain joins TRBV5-6 and TRBJ1-2, with TRBD1 as a possible D gene (5 bases). The germline gives CDR1 SGHDT, CDR2 YYEEEE. Trimming pared 4 bases from V and 1 base from J, leaving 11 bases between. This CDR3 has 14 amino acids. DNA of the CDR3: TGTGCCAGCAGCCCCAGGGTCATTAACTATGGCTACACCTTC. Its translation: CASSPRVINYGYTF.

The genes are TRBV7-6 and TRBJ1-6; 9 bases align to TRBD1. The CDR3 length is 19 residues. V was pared by 0 bases and J by 7 bases, with 13 bases of the junction left unmatched. Germline CDR1 and CDR2: SGHVS and FNYEAQ. As DNA, the CDR3 is TGTGCCAGCAGCTTAGCAGCCGGGACAGGGAACTTGGCGAATTCACCCCTCCACTTT. Its translation is CASSLAAGTGNLANSPLHF.

The chain is built from TRBV6-5 and TRBJ2-3; 8 positions agree with TRBD2. J gave up 6 bases and V 6 bases, and 5 bases lay outside the gene matches. CDR1 and CDR2 from the germline V gene are MNHEY and SVGAGI. The CDR3 consists of 13 residues. CDR3: CASSLAGWDTQYF. DNA for the CDR3: TGTGCCAGCAGCCTAGCGGGTTGGGATACGCAGTATTTT.

J is TRBJ2-5 and V is TRBV5-4; TRBD1 agrees at 8 bases. The ends lost 0 bases at V and 3 bases at J; junction bases unmatched: 1. In germline, CDR1 is SGHNT, CDR2 YYREEE (reference sequence). This CDR3 spans 14 amino acids. The CDR3 spells CASSLGTGKETQYF. CDR3 bases: TGTGCCAGCAGCTTGGGGACAGGGAAAGAGACCCAGTACTTC.

As concerns this clone: Additional DNA sequences in this sample encode the identical CDR3. This sequence joins TRBV5-1 and TRBJ2-3; 9 positions agree with TRBD2. V dropped 0 bases and J dropped 3; count of bases not matched to a gene: 2. The CDR3 is 15 amino acids. CDR1 and CDR2 (germline): SGHRS, YFSETQ. The CDR3: CASSLGGRGTDTQYF. The CDR3 DNA follows: TGCGCCAGCAGCTTGGGCGGGAGGGGAACAGATACGCAGTATTTT.

The rearrangement uses TRBV19 and TRBJ2-1, with 11 bases fitting TRBD2. The germline CDR1 and CDR2 sequences are LNHDA and SQIVND (reference sequence). This CDR3 is 17 amino acids long. The ends lost 4 bases at V and 3 bases at J; junction bases unmatched: 8. CDR3 loop: CASSKFRGTSGYNEQFF. CDR3 coding DNA: TGTGCCAGTAGTAAGTTTCGAGGGACTAGCGGCTACAATGAGCAGTTCTTC.

This clone was seen a single time. The rearrangement uses TRBV29-1 and TRBJ1-2; tentatively, D is TRBD1 (5 bases). The CDR3 sequence is 12 residues long. Trimming removed 4 bases at V and 7 bases at J, with 13 bases between. Germline CDR1 reads SQVTM; CDR2 reads ANQGSEA. The CDR3 loop is CSVVSGRGGYTF. For the CDR3, the DNA is TGCAGCGTTGTCTCGGGGAGGGGTGGCTACACCTTC.

The V gene is TRBV28, the J gene TRBJ2-5, with 9 positions matching TRBD1. The CDR3 is 16 amino acids. Germline assignment: CDR1 MDHEN and CDR2 SYDVKM. Losses at the gene ends were 6 bases for V and 5 bases for J; bases not matched to a gene: 13. The chain's CDR3 is CASSHKTPGTGETQYF. As DNA, the CDR3 is TGTGCCAGCAGCCATAAGACTCCCGGGACAGGGGAGACCCAGTACTTC. The entire variable domain, with the rest obtained from reference TRBV28 and TRBJ2-5, is as follows: DVKVTQSSRYLVKRTGEKVFLECVQDMDHENMFWYRQDPGLGLRLIYFSYDVKMKEKGDIPEGYSVSREKKERFSLILESASTNQTSMYLCASSHKTPGTGETQYFGPGTRLLVL.

On this clone: Other DNA sequences from this sample encode an identical CDR3 as well. The chain combines TRBV7-3 with TRBJ2-1, with a possible D match to TRBD2 (6 bases). Trimming took off 0 bases at V and 2 bases at J, with 8 bases between the two ends. From germline, CDR1 is SGHTA and CDR2 FQGTGA. The CDR3 loop spans 15 amino acids. CDR3 loop: CASSLTGGPYNEQFF. The CDR3 bases are TGTGCCAGCAGCTTAACGGGAGGTCCCTACAATGAGCAGTTCTTC.

CDR3 sequence (DNA): TGTGCCAGTAGTATAGAGCCGGACAGGGGGCTTCAGCCCCAGCATTTT. Amino acids: CASSIEPDRGLQPQHF. The chain employs TRBV19 and TRBJ1-5; 11 positions match TRBD1. The germline V gene encodes CDR1 LNHDA and CDR2 SQIVND (reference sequence). The V gene end was trimmed by 0 bases and the J gene end by 6 bases; junction bases not matched to a gene: 4. The CDR3 runs to 16 residues.

The genes are TRBV11-2 and TRBJ1-2; D might be TRBD1 (5 bases). The CDR3 is made up of 13 amino acids. From germline, CDR1 is SGHAT and CDR2 FQNNGV. The ends were cut back, 2 bases at V and 9 bases at J, with 13 bases in the middle. CDR3 nucleotides: TGTGCCAGCAGCTTAACCAGGGACTTTCGCTACACCTTC. Translated, it gives CASSLTRDFRYTF. Looking up the rest from reference TRBV11-2 and TRBJ1-2 gives the full variable domain: EAGVAQSPRYKIIEKRQSVAFWCNPISGHATLYWYQQILGQGPKLLIQFQNNGVVDDSQLPKDRFSAERLKGVDSTLKIQPAKLEDSAVYLCASSLTRDFRYTFGSGTRLTVV.

V usage is TRBV5-1 and J usage is TRBJ1-5; a weak D match, TRBD1 (6 bases). The CDR3 is made up of 14 amino acids. Trimming took off 4 bases at V and 7 bases at J, with 15 bases between the two ends. Germline V gene sequence: CDR1 SGHRS, CDR2 YFSETQ. In DNA form, the CDR3 reads TGCGCCAGCAGCCGGGGGGCAGGGGACCAGCCCCAGCATTTT. It is translated as CASSRGAGDQPQHF.

This sequence joins TRBV28 and TRBJ2-2, with 8 bases identical to TRBD1. CDR1 is MDHEN, CDR2 SYDVKM, per germline. The CDR3 contains 16 residues. V dropped 7 bases and J dropped 4; count of bases not matched to a gene: 11. Written as DNA, the CDR3 is TGTGCCAGCACCATACCGGACAGGGCAAGCACCGGGGAGCTGTTTTTT. Translated: CASTIPDRASTGELFF.

The chain joins TRBV30 to TRBJ2-1; 8 bases agree with TRBD1. The CDR3 covers 14 residues. The ends lost 4 bases at V and 5 bases at J; junction bases unmatched: 7. Germline values: CDR1 GTSNPN, CDR2 SVGIG (reference sequence). The CDR3 reads CAWIPGTGNNEQFF. Here the CDR3 DNA reads TGTGCCTGGATCCCCGGGACAGGCAACAATGAGCAGTTCTTC.

This chain joins TRBV7-2 and TRBJ1-2; D is undetermined. Trimming removed 4 bases at V and 2 bases at J, with 11 bases between. This CDR3 has 14 residues. From germline, CDR1 is SGHTA and CDR2 FQGNSA. The CDR3 spells CASSSTGLNYGYTF. In DNA form, the CDR3 reads TGTGCCAGCAGCTCCACCGGACTGAACTATGGCTACACCTTC.

In its sample, this clone was seen once. CDR3 sequence reads: CASRQNSGLGEQFF. The CDR3 DNA reads as TGTGCCAGCAGGCAGAACTCAGGTTTGGGTGAGCAGTTCTTC. V usage is TRBV11-1 and J usage is TRBJ2-1; D remains unclear. CDR3 length: 14 residues. Trimming removed 6 bases from V and 9 bases from J, with 18 bases in between. Germline CDR1 SGHAT, CDR2 FQDESV (reference sequence).

This chain uses TRBV6-5 with TRBJ1-5; no definite D call. V gave up 8 bases and J gave up 0 bases, with 14 bases separating them. The germline V gene encodes CDR1 MNHEY and CDR2 SVGAGI. The CDR3 consists of 15 residues. The CDR3 DNA reads as TGTGCCAGCCGGACGGTGGGAGTTAGCAATCAGCCCCAGCATTTT. It yields the protein CASRTVGVSNQPQHF.

This clone was counted a single time. The gene calls are TRBV7-6 and TRBJ2-5; 7 nucleotides agree with TRBD2. The germline V gene has CDR1 SGHVS and CDR2 FNYEAQ. This CDR3 has 16 residues. Trimming took 1 base from V and 2 from J; bases not matched to a gene: 7. CDR3 amino acids: CASSLGNGLGQETQYF. DNA of the CDR3: TGTGCCAGCAGCTTAGGGAACGGACTAGGTCAAGAGACCCAGTACTTC.

The chain combines TRBV6-1 with TRBJ1-1, with 7 bases aligning to TRBD1. Germline assignment: CDR1 MNHNS and CDR2 SASEGT. V gave up 3 bases and J gave up 1 base; unmatched junction bases: 11. This CDR3 comprises 17 residues. This CDR3 reads CASSDTGGGIGNTEAFF. The DNA for the CDR3 is TGTGCCAGCAGTGACACAGGAGGGGGCATAGGGAACACTGAAGCTTTCTTT.

V usage is TRBV7-9 and J usage is TRBJ2-7; D is possibly TRBD1 (6 bases). V was clipped by 4 bases and J by 0 bases, with 16 bases between them. Germline CDR1 reads SEHNR; CDR2 reads FQNEAQ (reference sequence). The CDR3 loop spans 16 amino acids. This CDR3 reads CASSSRRTESSYEQYF. CDR3 nucleotide sequence: TGTGCCAGCAGCTCGAGAAGGACAGAGAGCTCCTACGAGCAGTACTTC.

The chain recombines TRBV30 with TRBJ1-1; weak D call: TRBD1 (5 bases). Trimming shortened V by 0 bases and J by 2 bases, and 13 bases separated the two germline ends. Germline V gene data show CDR1 as GTSNPN and CDR2 as SVGIG (reference sequence). This CDR3 comprises 15 residues. CDR3 protein: CAWSVPGNKNTEAFF. CDR3 nucleotides: TGTGCCTGGAGTGTACCAGGGAATAAAAACACTGAAGCTTTCTTT.

This clone was observed a few times. V and J are TRBV6-5 and TRBJ1-6; 10 nucleotides agree with TRBD1. With 6 bases clipped from V and 8 bases from J, the junction kept 4 bases outside the gene matches. The CDR3 runs 14 residues. Germline V gene sequence: CDR1 MNHEY, CDR2 SVGAGI. This CDR3 is CASRDGTGDSPLHF. The CDR3 DNA follows: TGTGCCAGCAGGGACGGGACAGGGGATTCACCCCTCCACTTT.

The CDR3: CSASWEEQFF. The DNA of the CDR3 is TGCAGTGCTAGTTGGGAGGAGCAGTTCTTC. The chain carries TRBV20-1 and TRBJ2-1; tentatively, D is TRBD2 (5 bases). V gave up 3 bases and J gave up 10 bases, with 7 bases separating them. This CDR3 spans 10 amino acids. The germline CDR1 and CDR2 sequences are DFQATT and SNEGSKA (reference sequence).

The chain joins TRBV4-3 to TRBJ2-7, with a possible D match to TRBD2 (5 bases). Per germline, CDR1 LGHNA and CDR2 YSLEER. V lost 0 bases, J lost 3 bases, and 15 bases lay in between. This CDR3 spans 16 amino acids. The CDR3 DNA is TGCGCCAGCAGCCAAGATCTGAGGGAGCCCATCTACGAGCAGTACTTC. This sequence encodes CASSQDLREPIYEQYF.

The chain links TRBV7-3 to TRBJ2-1; no firm D call. CDR1 and CDR2 (germline): SGHTA, FQGTGA. The CDR3 consists of 15 residues. Trimming shortened V by 3 bases and J by 0 bases, and 9 bases separated the two germline ends. The CDR3 nucleotides read TGTGCCAGCAGCTTGGCCCATGCCTCCTACAATGAGCAGTTCTTC. Residues: CASSLAHASYNEQFF.

This sequence joins TRBV11-2 and TRBJ2-1; weak D call: TRBD1 (5 bases). Germline loops: CDR1 SGHAT, CDR2 FQNNGV. V was shortened by 2 bases and J by 10 bases, with 9 bases between the two germline ends. The CDR3 is made up of 12 amino acids. The CDR3 DNA reads TGTGCCAGCAGCTTACAACGGACAGAGCAGTTCTTC. This codes for CASSLQRTEQFF.

This chain uses TRBV5-1 with TRBJ2-4; the match to TRBD1 covers 9 bases. The V gene's germline CDR1 is SGHRS and CDR2 YFSETQ. The CDR3 length is 16 residues. Unmatched junction bases numbered 10, after V lost 4 bases and J lost 5 bases. The CDR3 is CASSVAGTGNQNIQYF. The CDR3 DNA reads as TGCGCCAGCAGCGTCGCCGGGACAGGGAATCAAAACATTCAGTACTTC.

The rearrangement joins TRBV5-6 to TRBJ1-5; 9 bases line up with TRBD1. Germline lookup yields CDR1 SGHDT and CDR2 YYEEEE. The ends lost 4 bases at V and 5 bases at J; junction bases unmatched: 7. CDR3 length: 15 residues. CDR3 nucleotides: TGTGCCAGCAGCGACCTTCGGACAGGGGATCAGCCCCAGCATTTT. Protein sequence: CASSDLRTGDQPQHF. The full variable domain, rest sourced from reference TRBV5-6 and TRBJ1-5, is DAGVTQSPTHLIKTRGQQVTLRCSPKSGHDTVSWYQQALGQGPQFIFQYYEEEERQRGNFPDRFSGHQFPNYSSELNVNALLLGDSALYLCASSDLRTGDQPQHFGDGTRLSIL.